These 12 T cell receptor beta chains originate from one sample sequenced in a study of a mutant IDH1 vaccine in newly diagnosed glioma. Antigens of these TCRs are unknown. Sample time point: week 5, during vaccination. Every single dose of the vaccine, 300 ug of mutant IDH1 20-mer peptide, came with topical imiquimod. Sequencing was performed with immunoSEQ multiplex PCR; in TCRdb, only in-frame clones are kept and a portion is missing. Among about 36,000 clones listed, roughly 76% were seen once. Material: PBMCs, obtained from a glioma patient whose treatment included an IDH1 peptide vaccine. All receptors derive from a man aged 50 to 59 with glioma.

The chain employs TRBV11-3 and TRBJ1-2; no clear D gene. CDR1 is SGHNT, CDR2 YENEEA, per germline. CDR3 length: 14 residues. V was clipped by 5 bases and J by 7 bases, with 17 bases between them. This CDR3 reads CASSPLRLDGGYTF. DNA of the CDR3: TGTGCCAGCAGCCCTTTACGTCTCGACGGTGGCTACACCTTC.

This chain connects TRBV30 to TRBJ2-2; 7 nucleotides match TRBD2. Germline lookup yields CDR1 GTSNPN and CDR2 SVGIG (reference sequence). The V and J ends lost 2 bases and 4 bases, in that order; junction bases with no gene match: 25. This CDR3 has 21 amino acids. CDR3 bases: TGTGCCTGGAGTCCCGATACGGGGGTCGTATCAAGGGAGGGTAGCACCGGGGAGCTGTTTTTT. This codes for CAWSPDTGVVSREGSTGELFF.

The V and J genes are TRBV5-1 and TRBJ1-1, with 10 bases fitting TRBD1. CDR3 size: 19 residues. The J segment lost 3 bases and the V segment lost 0 bases, leaving 14 bases of the junction unmatched. The germline V gene encodes CDR1 SGHRS and CDR2 YFSETQ. CDR3 region: CASSLEALGTGERDTEAFF. DNA of the CDR3: TGCGCCAGCAGCTTGGAGGCCCTAGGGACAGGGGAAAGGGACACTGAAGCTTTCTTT.

This sequence joins TRBV19 and TRBJ1-5; TRBD1 aligns across 8 bases. The CDR3 has 15 residues. Germline CDR1 LNHDA, CDR2 SQIVND (reference sequence). Trimming took 6 bases from V and 7 from J; bases not matched to a gene: 11. The CDR3: CASRAGAGGRQPQHF. In nucleotides, the CDR3 is TGTGCCAGTAGGGCAGGGGCAGGGGGCCGGCAGCCCCAGCATTTT.

This rearrangement joins TRBV6-6 to TRBJ1-3; D possibly corresponds to TRBD1 (5 bases). Germline CDR1 reads MNHNY; CDR2 reads SVGAGI (reference sequence). Trimming removed 4 bases from V and 0 bases from J, with 7 bases in between. CDR3 size: 14 residues. CDR3 DNA sequence: TGTGCCAGCAGTTCCGACAGCTCTGGAAACACCATATATTTT. It codes for CASSSDSSGNTIYF.

The V call is TRBV6-1, the J call TRBJ2-7; D unclear. The germline V gene has CDR1 MNHNS and CDR2 SASEGT. This CDR3 contains 12 residues. The V and J ends lost 7 bases and 4 bases respectively, with 11 bases between them. CDR3 region: CASTLVGYEQYF. Here the CDR3 DNA reads TGTGCCAGCACCCTCGTAGGTTACGAGCAGTACTTC.

The chain combines TRBV4-1 with TRBJ2-3, with 8 bases identical to TRBD2. The CDR3 covers 17 residues. Germline V gives CDR1 MGHRA, CDR2 YSYEKL. After removal of 4 bases from V and 5 bases from J, the junction contained 14 bases not matched to a gene. This chain's CDR3 is CASSRGGAGGALDTQYF. The CDR3 nucleotides are TGCGCCAGCAGCCGGGGAGGGGCCGGGGGGGCCTTAGATACGCAGTATTTT.

The V gene is TRBV30, the J gene TRBJ1-5; D unresolved. The germline V and J ends were trimmed by 0 bases and 4 bases, with 7 bases remaining between them. Per germline, CDR1 GTSNPN and CDR2 SVGIG (reference sequence). CDR3 length equals 13 residues. The CDR3 sequence: CAWSVAENQPQHF. In DNA form, the CDR3 reads TGTGCCTGGAGTGTAGCGGAAAATCAGCCCCAGCATTTT.

This chain uses TRBV28 with TRBJ2-7; D is possibly TRBD1 (6 bases). Germline loops: CDR1 MDHEN, CDR2 SYDVKM. This CDR3 region has 15 residues. The V end lost 9 bases, the J end lost 9 bases, and 27 bases lay between the germline ends. CDR3 bases: TGTGCCAGTACAGGGATAGGGCCCAATCCTCTTCGGCAGTACTTC. It specifies CASTGIGPNPLRQYF.

V is TRBV9 and J is TRBJ2-1, with D hard to call. V was cut by 3 bases and J by 4 bases, with 8 bases left in between. Per the germline V gene, CDR1 is SGDLS and CDR2 is YYNGEE. The CDR3 extends over 13 amino acids. CDR3 sequence reads: CASSEESYNEQFF. CDR3 bases: TGTGCCAGCAGCGAGGAAAGTTACAATGAGCAGTTCTTC.

The rearrangement joins TRBV5-4 to TRBJ1-2; TRBD1 matches 9 bases. Unmatched junction bases numbered 6, after V lost 3 bases and J lost 3 bases. The CDR3 is 15 residues long. Germline V CDR1 and CDR2: SGHNT, YYREEE (reference sequence). DNA for the CDR3: TGTGCCAGCAGCTCGGGACAGGGATTGCACTATGGCTACACCTTC. It encodes CASSSGQGLHYGYTF.

The chain recombines TRBV5-5 with TRBJ2-1; D might be TRBD1 (5 bases). The germline gives CDR1 SGHKS, CDR2 YYEKEE (reference sequence). The CDR3 has 15 amino acids. V was clipped by 1 base and J by 6 bases, with 14 bases between them. CDR3 loop: CASSLPQGSVNEQFF. The DNA for the CDR3 is TGTGCCAGCAGCTTGCCTCAGGGATCGGTCAATGAGCAGTTCTTC.